One and the same sample provided the 5 T cell receptor beta chains below, sequenced in a study of blood T cell repertoires in COVID-19 (dated by TCRdb to 2020 to 2021). Library preparation used the immunoSEQ multiplex PCR assay. Sourced from immuneACCESS, this table was stored by TCRdb with only in-frame sequences that have V and J called. A share of the clones is absent; for the studies checked, an unresolved V gene accounts for under half, and the remainder has no known explanation. Across this sample there are approximately 32,000 clones, with just over 85% seen only once. The top ten clonotypes cover about 25% of the sample. Material for sequencing was peripheral blood. The receptors derive from a human donor in a cohort sampled during active COVID-19.

The rearrangement joins TRBV19 to TRBJ1-6; TRBD1 agrees at 7 bases. From germline, CDR1 is LNHDA and CDR2 SQIVND (reference sequence). The CDR3 is 13 amino acids. With 6 bases clipped from V and 7 bases from J, the junction kept 3 bases outside the gene matches. The CDR3 sequence is CASRDRWNSPLHF. In DNA, the CDR3 is TGTGCCAGTAGGGACAGGTGGAATTCACCCCTCCACTTT.

This chain connects TRBV5-1 to TRBJ2-5; 7 nucleotides line up with TRBD1. Germline V gene sequence: CDR1 SGHRS, CDR2 YFSETQ. CDR3 length: 16 amino acids. Losses at the gene ends were 0 bases for V and 5 bases for J; bases not matched to a gene: 10. The CDR3 spells CASSLAPGQSAETQYF. In DNA, the CDR3 is TGCGCCAGCAGCTTGGCTCCGGGACAGTCAGCTGAGACCCAGTACTTC.

This clone has a handful of counts. The chain is built from TRBV4-1 and TRBJ1-6; 10 positions agree with TRBD1. CDR3 size: 16 residues. The V and J ends lost 4 bases and 7 bases, in that order; junction bases with no gene match: 7. From germline, CDR1 is MGHRA and CDR2 YSYEKL. The CDR3 region is CASSRDPGQGNSPLHF. CDR3 sequence (DNA): TGCGCCAGCAGCCGCGATCCGGGACAGGGGAATTCACCCCTCCACTTT.

The chain couples TRBV5-4 to TRBJ2-7; D might be TRBD2 (5 bases). Trimming removed 5 bases at V and 6 bases at J, with 21 bases between. Germline CDR1 and CDR2: SGHNT and YYREEE (reference sequence). CDR3 size: 15 residues. The chain's CDR3 is CASSALGLASSEQYF. CDR3 nucleotide sequence: TGTGCCAGCAGTGCTTTAGGTCTAGCCAGCTCCGAGCAGTACTTC.

The J gene is TRBJ1-4, the V gene TRBV4-1; TRBD1 is a possible D gene (5 bases). The CDR3 spans 16 residues. Trimming stripped 4 bases from V and 7 bases from J, with 19 bases between. Germline V gives CDR1 MGHRA, CDR2 YSYEKL. The CDR3 nucleotides are TGCGCCAGCAGCCGTTCCGCGGGGGGGGAATTTGAAAAACTGTTTTTT. Translation gives CASSRSAGGEFEKLFF.